Following are 16 T cell receptor beta chains from one sample sequenced in a study of Graves' ophthalmopathy and Graves' hyperthyroidism. Using RNA transcripts, the TCR beta CDR3 regions were amplified. RT-PCR was first run with HTBI primers, then multiplex PCR in a second round. TCRdb re-called the multiplex PCR reads with MiXCR, one entry per CDR3 protein. The repertoire holds 210,000 or so distinct CDR3 sequences, with roughly 27% as singletons. The sequenced sample was peripheral blood. The receptors shown here come from a man over 45 with Graves' ophthalmopathy.

This clonotype was seen only once. This rearrangement joins TRBV5-1 to TRBJ1-1; D call uncertain. The CDR3 consists of 13 residues. Trimming left V 4 bases short and J 1 base short, with 8 bases between. CDR1 is SGHRS, CDR2 YFSETQ, per germline. The CDR3 DNA reads TGCGCCAGCAGCGCTCGGGAGAACACTGAAGCTTTCTTT. This translates into CASSARENTEAFF.

This clonotype has a count of ten or more. The V gene is TRBV11-2, the J gene TRBJ1-6; TRBD1 agrees at 7 bases. The length of the CDR3 is 20 residues. With V trimmed by 4 bases and J by 0 bases, 15 bases remained unmatched. Germline V gives CDR1 SGHAT, CDR2 FQNNGV. The CDR3, as DNA: TGTGCCAGCAGCTCCGCCCTCCCGGGACAGAGGAGCTCCTATAATTCACCCCTCCACTTT. Its protein is CASSSALPGQRSSYNSPLHF.

This clonotype was picked up many times. The chain has TRBV29-1 and TRBJ2-2; 8 bases match TRBD2. Germline CDR1 reads SQVTM; CDR2 reads ANQGSEA. V dropped 7 bases and J dropped 3; count of bases not matched to a gene: 7. There are 14 residues in the CDR3. CDR3 loop: CSAGLGGDTGELFF. The CDR3 DNA reads TGCAGCGCGGGACTAGGCGGCGACACCGGGGAGCTGTTTTTT.

This clonotype was detected many times. The chain couples TRBV27 to TRBJ2-7, with D hard to call. Germline lookup yields CDR1 MNHEY and CDR2 SMNVEV (reference sequence). V was trimmed by 4 bases and J by 3 bases, leaving 13 bases between them. The CDR3 loop spans 14 amino acids. In nucleotides, the CDR3 is TGTGCCAGCAGTTCCGCACACGGAGTCTACGAGCAGTACTTC. Protein product: CASSSAHGVYEQYF.

The sample holds many counts of this clonotype. This sequence joins TRBV25-1 and TRBJ1-1; no definite D call. The germline V and J ends were trimmed by 6 bases and 11 bases, with 16 bases remaining between them. The CDR3 is 12 residues long. Germline-derived CDR1 and CDR2 are MGHDK and SYGVNS. CDR3 region: CASSENYEAAFF. The CDR3 DNA is TGTGCCAGCAGCGAAAATTATGAAGCGGCTTTCTTT.

V and J are TRBV19 and TRBJ1-3; no clear D. Germline CDR1 reads LNHDA; CDR2 reads SQIVND (reference sequence). The CDR3 is made up of 13 amino acids. Trimming removed 8 bases from V and 2 bases from J, with 10 bases in between. CDR3 DNA sequence: TGTGCCAGTCGTCAGGTTCCTGGAAACACCATATATTTT. This encodes CASRQVPGNTIYF.

J is TRBJ2-7 and V is TRBV12-3 or TRBV12-4, with 8 bases that match TRBD2. Unmatched junction bases numbered 10, after V lost 6 bases and J lost 6 bases. The CDR3 is 14 residues long. This chain's CDR3 is CASRPAGAPSEQYF. CDR3 nucleotide sequence: TGTGCCAGCAGGCCAGCGGGAGCCCCGAGCGAGCAGTACTTC.

This clonotype was detected ten times or more. V usage is TRBV2 and J usage is TRBJ1-6, with D uncertain. V was trimmed by 6 bases and J by 8 bases, leaving 8 bases between them. CDR3 size: 12 residues. Germline-derived CDR1 and CDR2 are SNHLY and FYNNEI. Written as DNA, the CDR3 is TGTGCCAGCAGGCCCATCGATTCACCCCTCCACTTT. This codes for CASRPIDSPLHF.

The chain links TRBV27 to TRBJ1-5; 9 bases are shared with TRBD1. Germline lookup yields CDR1 MNHEY and CDR2 SMNVEV (reference sequence). V was clipped by 7 bases and J by 6 bases; unmatched bases: 4. The length of the CDR3 is 13 residues. CDR3 residues: CASNTGGGQPQHF. CDR3 bases: TGTGCCAGCAATACAGGGGGCGGTCAGCCCCAGCATTTT.

This clonotype came up a few times. V and J are TRBV6-1 and TRBJ1-1; no firm D call. Germline values: CDR1 MNHNS, CDR2 SASEGT. Trimming shortened V by 5 bases and J by 0 bases, and 10 bases separated the two germline ends. CDR3 length: 14 amino acids. CDR3 DNA: TGTGCCAGCAGTAGAGGACCTCTGAACACTGAAGCTTTCTTT. This translates into CASSRGPLNTEAFF.

This clonotype was seen more than once but under ten times. The J gene is TRBJ1-1, the V gene TRBV6-2 or TRBV6-3; D is uncertain. The ends were cut back, 2 bases at V and 4 bases at J, with 8 bases in the middle. Germline V CDR1 and CDR2: MNHEY, SVGEGT. CDR3 length: 13 residues. The CDR3 loop is CASSYLGPTEAFF. The CDR3 DNA follows: TGTGCCAGCAGTTACCTAGGGCCCACTGAAGCTTTCTTT.

The chain couples TRBV6-2 or TRBV6-3 to TRBJ2-7; tentative D call: TRBD2 (6 bases). Between the trimmed V and J ends, which lost 7 bases and 3 bases, there was a span of 28 bases. Germline CDR1 MNHEY, CDR2 SVGEGT. This CDR3 is 18 amino acids long. Here the CDR3 reads CASIKKPRLGQRDYEQYF. DNA for the CDR3: TGTGCCAGCATTAAGAAACCCCGACTAGGGCAAAGGGACTACGAGCAGTACTTC.

The V gene is TRBV6-1, the J gene TRBJ1-5; the D gene is possibly TRBD1 (5 bases). This CDR3 spans 15 amino acids. Germline V gives CDR1 MNHNS, CDR2 SASEGT. V lost 6 bases, J lost 0 bases, and 12 bases lay in between. The CDR3 coding sequence is TGTGCCAGCAGGCAGGGATCAGATAGCAATCAGCCCCAGCATTTT. Amino acids: CASRQGSDSNQPQHF.

There are many counts of this clonotype. The chain links TRBV11-2 to TRBJ2-7; 7 bases are shared with TRBD1. Germline V gives CDR1 SGHAT, CDR2 FQNNGV. The trim removed 5 bases at V and 4 bases at J, leaving 14 bases unmatched. This CDR3 region has 16 residues. CDR3: CASSARRGQRYYEQYF. The CDR3 DNA reads as TGTGCCAGCAGCGCTCGTAGGGGACAGAGATATTACGAGCAGTACTTC.

The chain is built from TRBV7-8 and TRBJ2-7, with D possibly matching TRBD1 (5 bases). Germline V gives CDR1 SGHVS, CDR2 FQNEAQ. The V end lost 4 bases, the J end lost 3 bases, and 13 bases lay between the germline ends. The CDR3 length is 14 residues. The CDR3 region has the DNA TGTGCCAGCAGCTGGGGTGCAGGGTTCTACGAGCAGTACTTC. It codes for CASSWGAGFYEQYF.

The gene calls are TRBV6-1 and TRBJ2-5; TRBD2 matches at 12 bases. The CDR3 has 14 residues. Germline V gives CDR1 MNHNS, CDR2 SASEGT. V lost 4 bases, J lost 7 bases, and 4 bases stayed unmatched. As DNA, the CDR3 is TGTGCCAGCAGTGTGACTAGCGGGAGCTCGACCCAGTACTTC. Amino acid sequence: CASSVTSGSSTQYF.